This TCR beta chain was captured by sequencing in a study of blood T cell repertoires in COVID-19. Looking at the study overall: Recovery meant two consecutive negative NP/OP PCR tests, professional clearance, or resolved symptoms. COVID-19 samples collected from the United States, Italy and Spain covered acute and convalescent phases. The analysed material was cDNA or gDNA that came from T cells, B-cell-depleted T cells, or PBMCs.

Sequencing was performed with immunoSEQ multiplex PCR; in TCRdb, only in-frame clones are kept and a portion is missing. The table records 200,000 to 250,000 clones, around 85% of them present only once. The CDR3 length is 13 residues. Between the trimmed V and J ends, which lost 4 bases and 2 bases, there was a span of 8 bases. The germline V gene has CDR1 WNHNN and CDR2 SYGVQD (reference sequence). Across about two dozen US areas, participants ranged in age from roughly 18 to 95 years. The sequencing sample was made of PBMCs or T cells enriched from blood (not recorded which). The V gene is TRBV10-1, the J gene TRBJ1-1; D remains ambiguous. The clonotype comes from a woman in her forties or fifties in a cohort exposed to, infected with or recovered from COVID-19 (not recorded which). This CDR3 is CASSVTRNTEAFF. The CDR3 nucleotides are TGCGCCAGCAGTGTTACCAGAAACACTGAAGCTTTCTTT.